These 30 T cell receptor beta chains share one sample of origin, sequenced in a study of blood T cell repertoires in COVID-19. Profiling relied on immunoSEQ multiplex PCR, and the TCRdb table lists in-frame clones only, not all of them. The data contain under 500,000 clones, approximately 92% of them seen just once; the ten biggest clones take up around 1.1%. The material sequenced was PBMCs or T cells enriched from blood (not recorded which). All receptors come from a man aged 25 to 45 who had recovered from COVID-19.

The J gene is TRBJ2-2, the V gene TRBV29-1; 11 bases map to TRBD2. This CDR3 comprises 17 residues. The ends lost 6 bases at V and 1 base at J; junction bases unmatched: 10. Germline V lookup: CDR1 SQVTM, CDR2 ANQGSEA. CDR3 in DNA: TGCAGCGTCATACTAGCGGGAGTCAGTGGGAACACCGGGGAGCTGTTTTTT. Translation: CSVILAGVSGNTGELFF.

The J gene is TRBJ2-5, the V gene TRBV29-1; 9 bases map to TRBD1. Germline V gene data show CDR1 as SQVTM and CDR2 as ANQGSEA. The CDR3 consists of 14 residues. V trimming: 7 bases; J trimming: 3 bases; junction bases outside the gene matches: 9. CDR3 protein: CSGHRGRAKETQYF. The CDR3 DNA follows: TGCAGCGGACACAGGGGGCGGGCAAAAGAGACCCAGTACTTC.

The chain links TRBV5-1 to TRBJ1-1; D call uncertain. Germline V gives CDR1 SGHRS, CDR2 YFSETQ. Trimming cost V 0 bases and J 8 bases, with 14 bases left between them. The CDR3 consists of 14 residues. CDR3 protein: CASSLDVIGVEAFF. CDR3 in DNA: TGCGCCAGCAGCTTGGATGTCATCGGGGTAGAAGCTTTCTTT.

The rearrangement links TRBV18 to TRBJ2-7, with 7 bases matching TRBD1. The CDR3 consists of 14 residues. V dropped 3 bases and J dropped 5; count of bases not matched to a gene: 7. In germline, CDR1 is KGHSH, CDR2 LQKENI. The CDR3 DNA follows: TGTGCCAGCTCACCGAGAGACAGGGCCAACGAGCAGTACTTC. This codes for CASSPRDRANEQYF.

The CDR3 region is CASSSTDSFSGNTIYF. DNA for the CDR3: TGTGCCAGCTCTTCGACCGACTCCTTCTCTGGAAACACCATATATTTT. J is TRBJ1-3 and V is TRBV18; D remains ambiguous. V was pared by 6 bases and J by 0 bases, with 15 bases between. The CDR3 is made up of 16 amino acids. Germline V gives CDR1 KGHSH, CDR2 LQKENI.

V usage is TRBV3-1 (or the pseudogene TRBV3-2) and J usage is TRBJ2-1; D is unresolved. Trimming cost V 0 bases and J 9 bases, with 12 bases left between them. This CDR3 contains 14 residues. CDR1 and CDR2 (germline): LGHDT, YNNKEL (reference sequence). The chain's CDR3 is CASSQDLNPGEQFF. The CDR3 region has the DNA TGTGCCAGCAGCCAAGATCTTAACCCGGGTGAGCAGTTCTTC.

The chain uses TRBV21-1 and TRBJ2-1; the table assigns TRBD1, which was not confirmed against the DNA. TRBV21-1 represents a pseudogene. There are 18 residues in the CDR3. CDR3 bases: TGTGCCAGCAGCAAAGTTGTACCTGGCAGAAGCTCCTACAATGAGCAGTTCTTC. Residues: CASSKVVPGRSSYNEQFF.

This clone was seen just once. This sequence joins TRBV9 and TRBJ1-2, with D perhaps TRBD1 (5 bases). V lost 0 bases to trimming and J lost 6 bases, with 12 bases between them. CDR3 length: 14 residues. Per the germline V gene, CDR1 is SGDLS and CDR2 is YYNGEE. The CDR3 protein is CASSVGAGNHGYTF. Written as DNA, the CDR3 is TGTGCCAGCAGCGTAGGGGCAGGGAACCATGGCTACACCTTC.

The CDR3 sequence: CASRALADTYEQYF. CDR3 nucleotide sequence: TGTGCCAGCAGAGCACTAGCGGATACCTACGAGCAGTACTTC. The rearrangement joins TRBV28 to TRBJ2-7, with 8 bases that match TRBD2. V lost 6 bases to trimming and J lost 2 bases; unmatched junction nucleotides: 6. The CDR3 runs to 14 residues. Germline V lookup: CDR1 MDHEN, CDR2 SYDVKM. Full variable domain (missing parts from reference TRBV28 and TRBJ2-7): DVKVTQSSRYLVKRTGEKVFLECVQDMDHENMFWYRQDPGLGLRLIYFSYDVKMKEKGDIPEGYSVSREKKERFSLILESASTNQTSMYLCASRALADTYEQYFGPGTRLTVT.

This chain links TRBV6-5 with TRBJ1-2; D ambiguous. Per the germline V gene, CDR1 is MNHEY and CDR2 is SVGAGI. The CDR3 loop spans 15 amino acids. The ends were cut back, 5 bases at V and 7 bases at J, with 20 bases in the middle. The CDR3 region is CASSRGRGISRGYTF. Written as DNA, the CDR3 is TGTGCCAGCAGTCGTGGAAGAGGAATTTCTCGTGGCTACACCTTC.

The V gene is TRBV28, the J gene TRBJ2-1; 9 nucleotides align to TRBD2. The CDR3 extends over 15 amino acids. The V gene end was trimmed by 3 bases and the J gene end by 9 bases; junction bases not matched to a gene: 9. Germline CDR1 MDHEN, CDR2 SYDVKM. DNA for the CDR3: TGTGCCAGCAGTTTGGAGCGGGAGGCCCTGGGTGAGCAGTTCTTC. Its protein is CASSLEREALGEQFF.

V usage is TRBV28 and J usage is TRBJ2-2, with D tentatively TRBD1 (8 bases). The CDR3 is 15 amino acids. The germline gives CDR1 MDHEN, CDR2 SYDVKM. The V end was cut by 7 bases, the J end by 5 bases, with 17 bases between. CDR3 bases: TGTGCCAGCACTTGGACAGGGAGGGTTACCGGGGAGCTGTTTTTT. It is translated as CASTWTGRVTGELFF.

The chain employs TRBV3-1 (or the pseudogene TRBV3-2) and TRBJ2-1; D gene uncertain. From germline, CDR1 is LGHDT and CDR2 YNNKEL (reference sequence). The CDR3 totals 11 residues. Trimming left V 5 bases short and J 4 bases short, with 3 bases between. Here the CDR3 reads CASSSYNEQFF. The CDR3 DNA reads as TGTGCCAGCAGCTCTTACAATGAGCAGTTCTTC.

This chain uses TRBV5-6 with TRBJ2-1, with 9 bases aligning to TRBD2. The CDR3 is 16 residues long. Germline values: CDR1 SGHDT, CDR2 YYEEEE. V was pared by 2 bases and J by 9 bases, with 12 bases of the junction left unmatched. CDR3 nucleotides: TGTGCCAGCAGCTTCCCGAATAGCGGGAGATTCGGTGAGCAGTTCTTC. Encoded protein: CASSFPNSGRFGEQFF.

The V call is TRBV12-2, the J call TRBJ2-7; the D call of TRBD2 is as the table states it, not checked on the DNA. TRBV12-2 is designated a pseudogene. This CDR3 comprises 19 residues. CDR3 sequence (DNA): TGTGCAAGTCGCTCCTCACCGACTAGCGGGAGGGCCCGAGGTGGCGAGCAGTACTTC. Its translation is CASRSSPTSGRARGGEQYF.

The DNA for the CDR3 is TGTGCCAGCAGCCTCGACCGGGACAGCGCCTACGAGCAGTACTTC. Translation: CASSLDRDSAYEQYF. The J gene is TRBJ2-7, the V gene TRBV6-5, with TRBD1 identical over 7 bases. The CDR3 contains 15 residues. J lost 2 bases, V lost 6 bases, and 10 bases had no gene match. The germline CDR1 and CDR2 sequences are MNHEY and SVGAGI.

The rearrangement joins TRBV5-1 to TRBJ2-5, with D maybe TRBD1 (5 bases). CDR3 size: 16 residues. Trimming cost V 0 bases and J 3 bases, with 15 bases left between them. Germline loops: CDR1 SGHRS, CDR2 YFSETQ. DNA of the CDR3: TGCGCCAGCAGCTTGGCCAAGGCAGGGATGGAAGAGACCCAGTACTTC. Residues: CASSLAKAGMEETQYF. Full variable domain (missing parts from reference TRBV5-1 and TRBJ2-5): KAGVTQTPRYLIKTRGQQVTLSCSPISGHRSVSWYQQTPGQGLQFLFEYFSETQRNKGNFPGRFSGRQFSNSRSEMNVSTLELGDSALYLCASSLAKAGMEETQYFGPGTRLLVL.

The table lists this clone with many counts. The rearrangement joins TRBV28 to TRBJ2-7, with a weak D call TRBD1 (6 bases). The germline V gene has CDR1 MDHEN and CDR2 SYDVKM. The CDR3 is made up of 15 amino acids. Trimming pared 6 bases from V and 1 base from J, leaving 16 bases between. The CDR3: CASSPLQGFSYEQYF. The CDR3, as DNA: TGTGCCAGCAGCCCTTTACAGGGTTTTTCCTACGAGCAGTACTTC. The full variable domain, in which reference TRBV28 and TRBJ2-7 provide the parts outside the CDR3, is DVKVTQSSRYLVKRTGEKVFLECVQDMDHENMFWYRQDPGLGLRLIYFSYDVKMKEKGDIPEGYSVSREKKERFSLILESASTNQTSMYLCASSPLQGFSYEQYFGPGTRLTVT.

The rearrangement links TRBV4-1 to TRBJ2-7; D may be TRBD1 (6 bases). CDR3 size: 15 residues. Germline-derived CDR1 and CDR2 are MGHRA and YSYEKL. Trimming removed 0 bases from V and 1 base from J, with 10 bases in between. In nucleotides, the CDR3 is TGCGCCAGCAGCCAAGAAACAGGGCTTTCCTACGAGCAGTACTTC. This translates into CASSQETGLSYEQYF.

The chain combines TRBV10-3 with TRBJ2-2, with TRBD2 matching 12 bases. Germline V gene sequence: CDR1 ENHRY, CDR2 SYGVKD. The V segment lost 8 bases and the J segment 5 bases; nucleotides outside the gene matches: 3. The CDR3 is 14 amino acids. The CDR3 reads CAIGGTSGTGELFF. In DNA, the CDR3 is TGTGCCATCGGAGGGACTAGCGGGACCGGGGAGCTGTTTTTT.

About this clone: Additional DNA sequences in this sample encode the identical CDR3. The J gene is TRBJ1-1, the V gene TRBV28; D uncertain. CDR1 and CDR2 from the germline V gene are MDHEN and SYDVKM. V was shortened by 2 bases and J by 5 bases, with 6 bases between the two germline ends. This CDR3 contains 12 residues. DNA for the CDR3: TGTGCCAGCAGTTTAGTCAGGACTGAAGCTTTCTTT. Translated: CASSLVRTEAFF.

This chain uses TRBV12-3 or TRBV12-4 with TRBJ2-7; no reliable D call. The CDR3 loop spans 11 amino acids. V shed 4 bases and J shed 3 bases, with 4 bases lying between them. The CDR3 loop is CASSSGYEQYF. The CDR3 region has the DNA TGTGCCAGCAGTTCCGGCTACGAGCAGTACTTC.

The V and J genes are TRBV5-6 and TRBJ2-1; perhaps TRBD1 as D (5 bases). Trimming left V 6 bases short and J 2 bases short, with 12 bases between. The CDR3 covers 14 residues. The germline gives CDR1 SGHDT, CDR2 YYEEEE. CDR3 DNA sequence: TGTGCCAGCACCGGCAGGGTCACCTACAATGAGCAGTTCTTC. This encodes CASTGRVTYNEQFF.

The genes are TRBV19 and TRBJ1-3; D not certain. Trimming took off 5 bases at V and 0 bases at J, with 8 bases between the two ends. Germline-derived CDR1 and CDR2 are LNHDA and SQIVND (reference sequence). The CDR3 is made up of 14 amino acids. CDR3 DNA: TGTGCCAGTAGTTCTGTTCTCTCTGGAAACACCATATATTTT. Amino acids: CASSSVLSGNTIYF.

The rearrangement links TRBV10-2 to TRBJ1-5, with 11 bases aligning to TRBD1. V dropped 7 bases and J dropped 0; count of bases not matched to a gene: 8. The CDR3 has 17 residues. Germline V lookup: CDR1 WSHSY, CDR2 SAAADI. The CDR3 loop is CASTTGTGGHSNQPQHF. CDR3 sequence (DNA): TGCGCCAGCACCACGGGGACAGGGGGACATAGCAATCAGCCCCAGCATTTT.

The chain recombines TRBV27 with TRBJ2-1; 16 bases line up with TRBD2. Trimming removed 3 bases from V and 9 bases from J; junction bases left unmatched: 5. Per the germline V gene, CDR1 is MNHEY and CDR2 is SMNVEV (reference sequence). The CDR3 sequence is 16 residues long. CDR3 bases: TGTGCCAGCAGTTTGGGGACTAGCGGGAGGGCAAGTGAGCAGTTCTTC. Translated: CASSLGTSGRASEQFF.

The J gene is TRBJ2-5, the V gene TRBV6-5; TRBD1 agrees at 8 bases. J lost 4 bases, V lost 6 bases, and 4 bases had no gene match. The germline V gene has CDR1 MNHEY and CDR2 SVGAGI. The CDR3 has 13 residues. CDR3 region: CASRNTGGETQYF. CDR3 DNA sequence: TGTGCCAGCAGAAACACAGGGGGAGAGACCCAGTACTTC.

The chain employs TRBV2 and TRBJ1-2; 8 bases agree with TRBD1. After removal of 6 bases from V and 7 bases from J, the junction contained 7 bases not matched to a gene. Germline V gene data show CDR1 as SNHLY and CDR2 as FYNNEI. The CDR3 runs to 13 residues. The CDR3 spells CASRRDRQAGYTF. CDR3 DNA sequence: TGTGCCAGCAGGAGGGACAGGCAAGCTGGCTACACCTTC.

This chain links TRBV5-4 with TRBJ2-3, with 9 nucleotides matching TRBD2. Trimming cost V 2 bases and J 0 bases; bases outside gene matches: 4. The CDR3 runs to 16 residues. The germline CDR1 and CDR2 sequences are SGHNT and YYREEE (reference sequence). This CDR3 reads CASSFQGLASTDTQYF. CDR3 bases: TGTGCCAGCAGCTTCCAAGGACTAGCGAGCACAGATACGCAGTATTTT.

V usage is TRBV9 and J usage is TRBJ2-1, with 10 bases aligning to TRBD2. After removal of 2 bases from V and 5 bases from J, the junction contained 10 bases not matched to a gene. Per germline, CDR1 SGDLS and CDR2 YYNGEE. The length of the CDR3 is 17 residues. The CDR3 reads CASSVSLGTSVNNEQFF. The CDR3 DNA reads TGTGCCAGCAGCGTGTCCCTCGGGACTAGCGTAAACAATGAGCAGTTCTTC.